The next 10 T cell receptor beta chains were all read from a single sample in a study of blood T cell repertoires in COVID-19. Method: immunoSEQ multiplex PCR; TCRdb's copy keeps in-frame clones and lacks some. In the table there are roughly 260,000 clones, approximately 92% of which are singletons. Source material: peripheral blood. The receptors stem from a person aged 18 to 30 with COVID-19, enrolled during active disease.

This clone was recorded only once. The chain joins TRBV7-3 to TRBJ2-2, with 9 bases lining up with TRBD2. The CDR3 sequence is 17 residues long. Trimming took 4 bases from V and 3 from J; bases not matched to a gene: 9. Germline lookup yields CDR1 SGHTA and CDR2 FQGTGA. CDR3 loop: CASSSVTIAGDTGELFF. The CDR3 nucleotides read TGTGCCAGCAGCTCCGTGACCATAGCGGGAGACACCGGGGAGCTGTTTTTT.

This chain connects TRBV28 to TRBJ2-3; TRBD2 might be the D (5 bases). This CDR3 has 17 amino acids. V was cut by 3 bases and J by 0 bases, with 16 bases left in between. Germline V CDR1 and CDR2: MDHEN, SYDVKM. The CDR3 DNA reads TGTGCCAGCAGTTTCCAAGCCAGCGGAGCTAGCACAGATACGCAGTATTTT. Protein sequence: CASSFQASGASTDTQYF.

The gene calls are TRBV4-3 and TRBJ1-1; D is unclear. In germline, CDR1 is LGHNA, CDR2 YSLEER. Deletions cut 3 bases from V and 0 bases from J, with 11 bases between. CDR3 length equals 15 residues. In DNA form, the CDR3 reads TGCGCCAGCAGCCAGGACTTCTTCTTGAACACTGAAGCTTTCTTT. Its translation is CASSQDFFLNTEAFF.

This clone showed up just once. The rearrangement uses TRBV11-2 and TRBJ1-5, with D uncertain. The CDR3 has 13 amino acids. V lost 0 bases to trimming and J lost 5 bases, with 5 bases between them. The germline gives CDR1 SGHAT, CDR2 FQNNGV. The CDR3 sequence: CASSLDLHQPQHF. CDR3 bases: TGTGCCAGCAGCTTAGATCTCCATCAGCCCCAGCATTTT.

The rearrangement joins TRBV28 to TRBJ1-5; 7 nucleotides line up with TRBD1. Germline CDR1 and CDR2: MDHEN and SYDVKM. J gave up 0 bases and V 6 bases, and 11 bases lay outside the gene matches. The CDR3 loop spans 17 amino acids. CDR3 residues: CASSSTGVGISNQPQHF. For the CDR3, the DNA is TGTGCCAGCAGCTCAACAGGGGTGGGTATTAGCAATCAGCCCCAGCATTTT.

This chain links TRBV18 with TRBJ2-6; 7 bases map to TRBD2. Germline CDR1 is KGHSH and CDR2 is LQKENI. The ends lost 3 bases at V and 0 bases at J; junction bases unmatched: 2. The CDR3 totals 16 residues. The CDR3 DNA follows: TGTGCCAGCTCACCCCCGGGGGGCTCTGGGGCCAACGTCCTGACTTTC. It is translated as CASSPPGGSGANVLTF.

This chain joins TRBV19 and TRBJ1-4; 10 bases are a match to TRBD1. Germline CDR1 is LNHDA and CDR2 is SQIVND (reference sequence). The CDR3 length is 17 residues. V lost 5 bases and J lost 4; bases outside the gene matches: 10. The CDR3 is CASSRPPGTGVNEKLFF. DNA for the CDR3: TGTGCCAGTAGTCGGCCGCCCGGGACAGGGGTTAATGAAAAACTGTTTTTT.

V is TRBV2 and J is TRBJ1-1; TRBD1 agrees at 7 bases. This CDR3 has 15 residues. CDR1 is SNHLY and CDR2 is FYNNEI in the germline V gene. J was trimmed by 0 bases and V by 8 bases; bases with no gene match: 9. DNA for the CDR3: TGTGCCAGCCTTCGGACAGGTATGATGAACACTGAAGCTTTCTTT. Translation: CASLRTGMMNTEAFF.

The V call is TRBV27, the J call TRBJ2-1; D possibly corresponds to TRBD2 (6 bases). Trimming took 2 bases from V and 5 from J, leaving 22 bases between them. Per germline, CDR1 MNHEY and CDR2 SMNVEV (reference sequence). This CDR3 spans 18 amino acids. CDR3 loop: CASSLLGTLGLGNNEQFF. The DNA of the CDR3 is TGTGCCAGCAGTTTACTGGGGACTCTGGGACTGGGAAACAATGAGCAGTTCTTC.

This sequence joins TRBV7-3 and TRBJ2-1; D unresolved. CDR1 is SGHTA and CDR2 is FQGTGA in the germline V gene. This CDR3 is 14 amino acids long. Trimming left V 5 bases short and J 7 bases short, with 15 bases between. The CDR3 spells CASSTRDSRNEQFF. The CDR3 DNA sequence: TGTGCCAGCAGCACCCGCGATAGCCGGAATGAGCAGTTCTTC.